The 29 T cell receptor beta chains in this list originate from one sample, sequenced in a study of response to subunit inactivated influenza vaccine (dated by TCRdb to about 2018). The library came from RT-PCR. The run used an Illumina HiSeq 2500. Through fastp at Q25 and MiXCR, TCRdb rebuilt clones from the public reads, retaining in-frame beta chains. Every CDR3 protein is listed once, alongside the most common genes and DNA of its rows. The sample table records roughly 460,000 distinct CDR3 sequences; approximately 9.9% of these occur just once. Less than 15% of the sample rests with the top ten. The time point label corresponds to: around 42 days after influenza vaccine administration. Sequencing was performed on PBMCs from blood, taken more than 35 days after vaccination. The source of these receptors is a man aged 45-65 years who received an inactivated influenza vaccine. Donor details come from another sample of the same person, matched by shared clones.

This clonotype was detected a few times. The V gene is TRBV24-1, the J gene TRBJ1-2; unclear D gene. Germline CDR1 and CDR2: KGHDR and SFDVKD. V lost 4 bases to trimming and J lost 4 bases, with 9 bases between them. CDR3 length: 13 residues. This chain's CDR3 is CATSERSFYGYTF. In DNA form, the CDR3 reads TGTGCCACCAGTGAGAGATCATTCTATGGCTACACCTTC.

This clonotype was detected ten times or more. The chain joins TRBV2 to TRBJ2-1; D is unresolved. This CDR3 contains 14 residues. Trimming took off 6 bases at V and 4 bases at J, with 13 bases between the two ends. Looked up from germline, CDR1 is SNHLY and CDR2 is FYNNEI. CDR3: CASSAAPQYNEQFF. CDR3 DNA: TGTGCCAGCAGCGCGGCCCCACAGTACAATGAGCAGTTCTTC.

The rearrangement joins TRBV9 to TRBJ2-1; the match to TRBD2 covers 9 bases. Germline assignment: CDR1 SGDLS and CDR2 YYNGEE. CDR3 length: 19 amino acids. The trim removed 0 bases at V and 2 bases at J, leaving 12 bases unmatched. The CDR3 is CASSVGGSGRSKAYNEQFF. The CDR3, as DNA: TGTGCCAGCAGCGTAGGGGGTAGCGGGAGAAGCAAGGCCTACAATGAGCAGTTCTTC.

This clonotype turned up a few times. The rearrangement links TRBV20-1 to TRBJ1-1; possibly TRBD1 for D (6 bases). V dropped 2 bases and J dropped 0 bases, with 10 bases sitting between them. The CDR3 length is 14 residues. Germline V gene lookup returns CDR1 DFQATT and CDR2 SNEGSKA (reference sequence). The CDR3: CSARKQGLNTEAFF. CDR3 sequence (DNA): TGCAGTGCTAGAAAGCAGGGGCTGAACACTGAAGCTTTCTTT.

The J gene is TRBJ1-2, the V gene TRBV15; D uncertain. The CDR3 is 15 amino acids. Trimming shortened V by 4 bases and J by 8 bases, and 20 bases separated the two germline ends. Germline V gene data show CDR1 as LNHNV and CDR2 as YYDKDF (reference sequence). The CDR3 nucleotides read TGTGCCACCAGCACGGGTCGGCAGCACCGGTTGGGCTACACCTTC. This translates into CATSTGRQHRLGYTF.

This clonotype was seen a few times. CDR3 nucleotides: TGCAGTGCTAGAGATCACGGGAGACGAGGCAATGAGCAGTTCTTC. It specifies CSARDHGRRGNEQFF. The rearrangement joins TRBV20-1 to TRBJ2-1; D might be TRBD2 (6 bases). CDR3 length: 15 residues. Trimming pared 0 bases from V and 6 bases from J, leaving 15 bases between. Germline CDR1 reads DFQATT; CDR2 reads SNEGSKA (reference sequence).

The CDR3 sequence: CASSGPSTGELFF. For the CDR3, the DNA is TGTGCCAGCAGCGGCCCTAGCACCGGGGAGCTGTTTTTT. This sequence joins TRBV9 and TRBJ2-2; D remains ambiguous. CDR1 and CDR2 from the germline V gene are SGDLS and YYNGEE. Trimming stripped 3 bases from V and 4 bases from J, with 7 bases between. The CDR3 consists of 13 residues.

The chain couples TRBV7-9 to TRBJ2-1; D unresolved. The CDR3 spans 12 residues. Germline V lookup: CDR1 SEHNR, CDR2 FQNEAQ (reference sequence). Trimming cost V 6 bases and J 9 bases, with 12 bases left between them. Here the CDR3 DNA reads TGTGCCAGCAGACTAAAATCGTGTGAGCAGTTCTTC. It codes for CASRLKSCEQFF.

CDR3 in DNA: TGTGCCAGCAGCTTACTCGGACAGACATATGGCTACACCTTC. Translating it yields CASSLLGQTYGYTF. The chain joins TRBV11-2 to TRBJ1-2, with a weak D call TRBD1 (6 bases). Trimming cost V 2 bases and J 5 bases, with 12 bases left between them. CDR1 and CDR2 (germline): SGHAT, FQNNGV. The CDR3 has 14 residues.

In this sample, this clonotype turned up many times. The V call is TRBV5-6, the J call TRBJ1-6, with 7 bases fitting TRBD1. The germline V gene has CDR1 SGHDT and CDR2 YYEEEE. This CDR3 comprises 13 residues. V lost 5 bases to trimming and J lost 8 bases; unmatched junction nucleotides: 4. Here the CDR3 reads CASSSTGDSPLHF. CDR3 coding DNA: TGTGCCAGCAGTTCCACAGGGGATTCACCCCTCCACTTT.

V usage is TRBV7-9 and J usage is TRBJ2-1; D gene uncertain. Trimming shortened V by 5 bases and J by 6 bases, and 11 bases separated the two germline ends. Germline-derived CDR1 and CDR2 are SEHNR and FQNEAQ (reference sequence). There are 13 residues in the CDR3. The CDR3, as DNA: TGTGCCAGCAGCGCCCCAGCAAGCAATGAGCAGTTCTTC. Protein sequence: CASSAPASNEQFF.

This clonotype was picked up a small number of times. This chain uses TRBV28 with TRBJ2-2; TRBD1 or TRBD2 may be the D gene (5 bases each). Trimming took 2 bases from V and 6 from J, leaving 10 bases between them. CDR1 is MDHEN and CDR2 is SYDVKM in the germline V gene. This CDR3 has 14 residues. This chain's CDR3 is CASSLRGTAGELFF. The CDR3 nucleotides read TGTGCCAGCAGTTTAAGAGGGACGGCCGGGGAGCTGTTTTTT.

This clonotype was detected ten times or more. The chain has TRBV2 and TRBJ2-1; 8 bases agree with TRBD2. This CDR3 spans 13 amino acids. Unmatched junction bases numbered 4, after V lost 9 bases and J lost 3 bases. The germline V gene has CDR1 SNHLY and CDR2 FYNNEI. The CDR3 region has the DNA TGTGCCAGTAGAGCGGGAGTCTACAATGAGCAGTTCTTC. Its protein is CASRAGVYNEQFF.

This clonotype came up a few times. The gene calls are TRBV27 and TRBJ2-2; no definite D call. The V gene lost 3 bases and the J gene lost 7 bases, with 6 bases spanning the gap. The CDR3 has 12 residues. From germline, CDR1 is MNHEY and CDR2 SMNVEV (reference sequence). The CDR3 coding sequence is TGTGCCAGCAGTTTCAAGTACGGGGAGCTGTTTTTT. Protein sequence: CASSFKYGELFF.

In its sample, this clonotype was seen a few times. The V call is TRBV30, the J call TRBJ2-1, with D possibly being TRBD1 or TRBD2 (6 bases each). Germline V gives CDR1 GTSNPN, CDR2 SVGIG (reference sequence). This CDR3 has 17 residues. V was trimmed by 7 bases and J by 5 bases, leaving 27 bases between them. CDR3 in DNA: TGTGCCTCTAAGGGGGGATTCCTTTTATCCCCTAACAATGAGCAGTTCTTC. Residues: CASKGGFLLSPNNEQFF.

The rearrangement links TRBV20-1 to TRBJ2-1; TRBD1 aligns across 7 bases. This CDR3 has 15 amino acids. CDR1 DFQATT and CDR2 SNEGSKA come from the germline V gene (reference sequence). Unmatched junction bases numbered 9, after V lost 1 base and J lost 6 bases. In nucleotides, the CDR3 is TGCAGTGCTAGAGGCCCCGGGACAGCCTTCAATGAGCAGTTCTTC. Protein product: CSARGPGTAFNEQFF.

This clonotype was seen a handful of times. The chain joins TRBV10-3 to TRBJ1-1; 9 bases map to TRBD1. The V and J ends lost 7 bases and 0 bases, in that order; junction bases with no gene match: 6. This CDR3 contains 15 residues. Germline V gene lookup returns CDR1 ENHRY and CDR2 SYGVKD. This chain's CDR3 is CAIKGTGNMNTEAFF. CDR3 bases: TGTGCCATCAAAGGGACAGGGAACATGAACACTGAAGCTTTCTTT.

V usage is TRBV20-1 and J usage is TRBJ2-5; D possibly corresponds to TRBD2 (6 bases). The CDR3 totals 13 residues. V shed 3 bases and J shed 7 bases, with 15 bases lying between them. Per the germline V gene, CDR1 is DFQATT and CDR2 is SNEGSKA (reference sequence). The DNA for the CDR3 is TGCAGTGCTAGGCTCGGGGGTTACGGGACCCAGTACTTC. Residues: CSARLGGYGTQYF.

This clonotype has at least ten counts. V usage is TRBV20-1 and J usage is TRBJ2-1, with no clear D. V shed 0 bases and J shed 1 base, with 10 bases lying between them. CDR1 DFQATT and CDR2 SNEGSKA come from the germline V gene (reference sequence). The CDR3 contains 15 residues. The CDR3, as DNA: TGCAGTGCTAGAGATTTCGGACGGTCCTACAATGAGCAGTTCTTC. Residues: CSARDFGRSYNEQFF.

The chain couples TRBV20-1 to TRBJ2-3; no clear D gene. V lost 6 bases and J lost 4, with 17 bases in between. This CDR3 has 14 amino acids. Germline lookup yields CDR1 DFQATT and CDR2 SNEGSKA (reference sequence). The CDR3 loop reads CSADSLYEADTQYF. CDR3 DNA sequence: TGCAGTGCAGACTCGCTTTATGAGGCAGATACGCAGTATTTT.

The chain links TRBV29-1 to TRBJ1-2; TRBD1 is a possible D gene (5 bases). The CDR3 sequence is 12 residues long. The V and J ends lost 5 bases and 2 bases respectively, with 9 bases between them. Germline CDR1 SQVTM, CDR2 ANQGSEA. The CDR3 nucleotides read TGCAGCGTTTGGGGGAACAACTATGGCTACACCTTC. As protein: CSVWGNNYGYTF.

This clonotype came up many times. V is TRBV12-3 or TRBV12-4 and J is TRBJ2-7; no clear D. Trimming stripped 0 bases from V and 3 bases from J, with 6 bases between. CDR3 size: 13 residues. CDR3 residues: CASSLAGYYEQYF. The CDR3 nucleotides read TGTGCCAGCAGTTTAGCTGGTTACTACGAGCAGTACTTC.

This clonotype has just a few counts. The V call is TRBV20-1, the J call TRBJ2-7, with a tentative D call TRBD1 (6 bases). Per germline, CDR1 DFQATT and CDR2 SNEGSKA (reference sequence). The CDR3 is 12 residues long. The V end lost 5 bases, the J end lost 5 bases, and 13 bases lay between the germline ends. The CDR3 spells CSASDRGNEQYF. As DNA, the CDR3 is TGCAGTGCTTCGGATAGGGGGAACGAGCAGTACTTC.

This clonotype was seen a handful of times. The rearrangement links TRBV20-1 to TRBJ2-7, with a weak D call TRBD1 (5 bases). V lost 5 bases and J 5 bases, leaving 13 bases between the germline ends. The CDR3 is 12 amino acids. The V gene's germline CDR1 is DFQATT and CDR2 SNEGSKA (reference sequence). The CDR3 is CSARRGQDEQYF. CDR3 nucleotide sequence: TGCAGTGCTCGTAGGGGCCAAGACGAGCAGTACTTC.

There are a few counts of this clonotype. The rearrangement links TRBV20-1 to TRBJ1-4; D not certain. Germline V gene sequence: CDR1 DFQATT, CDR2 SNEGSKA (reference sequence). Between the trimmed V and J ends, which lost 5 bases and 2 bases, there was a span of 12 bases. The CDR3 runs to 14 residues. CDR3 sequence reads: CSASRGGTNEKLFF. For the CDR3, the DNA is TGCAGTGCTTCCAGAGGAGGCACTAATGAAAAACTGTTTTTT.

V is TRBV5-1 and J is TRBJ2-7; no clear D gene. The CDR3 runs 14 residues. The germline V gene encodes CDR1 SGHRS and CDR2 YFSETQ. V was trimmed by 0 bases and J by 1 base, leaving 8 bases between them. This CDR3 is CASSLAFLSYEQYF. The CDR3 DNA follows: TGCGCCAGCAGCTTGGCTTTTCTTTCCTACGAGCAGTACTTC.

The chain couples TRBV11-2 to TRBJ2-7, with 10 nucleotides matching TRBD1. The V segment lost 8 bases and the J segment 3 bases; nucleotides outside the gene matches: 4. The CDR3 has 13 amino acids. Per the germline V gene, CDR1 is SGHAT and CDR2 is FQNNGV. The CDR3 bases are TGTGCCAGCGCCGGGACAGGGGACTACGAGCAGTACTTC. It codes for CASAGTGDYEQYF.

The CDR3 spells CAISGTASSADTQYF. CDR3 nucleotides: TGTGCCATCAGTGGGACTGCGTCGTCTGCAGATACGCAGTATTTT. The chain joins TRBV10-3 to TRBJ2-3, with TRBD2 as a possible D gene (5 bases). Germline CDR1 ENHRY, CDR2 SYGVKD. Trimming took off 4 bases at V and 4 bases at J, with 15 bases between the two ends. The CDR3 length is 15 residues.

This chain links TRBV9 with TRBJ1-2; D gene ambiguous. CDR1 and CDR2 from the germline V gene are SGDLS and YYNGEE. V lost 0 bases and J lost 9, with 18 bases in between. The CDR3 extends over 15 amino acids. CDR3 DNA sequence: TGTGCCAGCAGCGTAGAGGTTGGACCCACCTCCCGCTACACCTTC. Its protein is CASSVEVGPTSRYTF. Combining the CDR3 with reference TRBV9 and TRBJ1-2 gives the whole variable domain DSGVTQTPKHLITATGQRVTLRCSPRSGDLSVYWYQQSLDQGLQFLIQYYNGEERAKGNILERFSAQQFPDLHSELNLSSLELGDSALYFCASSVEVGPTSRYTFGSGTRLTVV.